The clone carrying this T cell receptor beta chain has more than one count but fewer than ten. Its specificity is unknown. The TCR alpha and TCR beta cDNA libraries, bearing sample barcodes and UMIs, were generated by 5'RACE using constant-segment primers. Each CDR3 protein gets one entry after TCRdb re-called the 5' RACE reads with MiXCR. The repertoire includes 280,000 or so distinct CDR3 sequences, 7% to 10% of them detected once, and less than 25% sits in the top ten. This sample is drawn from a study of T-cell memory formation after mild COVID-19. Across the study: Clusters were largely donor specific.

Study results and caveats: Mainly in CM and EM were contracting CD4+ clones; CD8+ were in EMRA. Later expanders leaned CD4+, whereas clones that contracted between day 15 and 85 were balanced CD4/CD8.

This clonotype was obtained from a man between 18 and 35 years old who had mild COVID-19 (a few samples of this study predate the infection). Cell type and time point are not known. Material: PBMCs or a T cell subset sorted from them (not recorded which).

The CDR3 coding sequence is TGTGCCAGCAGCTCCGGGACTACGCAAGGCTACTACGAGCAGTACTTC. Residues: CASSSGTTQGYYEQYF. The chain recombines TRBV7-6 with TRBJ2-7; TRBD2 agrees at 7 bases. The CDR3 has 16 amino acids. Losses at the gene ends were 4 bases for V and 3 bases for J; bases not matched to a gene: 12. CDR1 is SGHVS, CDR2 FNYEAQ, per germline.